These 16 T cell receptor beta chains were sequenced from one sample in a study of identical twins (dated by TCRdb to 2015 to 2016). Libraries were built with 5' RACE. Sequencer: Illumina HiSeq 2000. TCRdb reworked the public reads: Q25 trimming with fastp, MiXCR clone assembly, productive beta chains retained. Each entry merges the rows of one CDR3 protein and shows their most common DNA and genes. The sample data list just under 650,000 distinct CDR3 sequences, and around 7.4% of these were observed just once. Clones ranked in the top ten supply roughly 1.6% of the sample. These same records also appear under a second study, on yellow fever vaccine responses in identical twins.

Sequenced input: PBMCs. The receptors were sampled from a woman aged 18-29 years in good health.

This clonotype was seen a few times. The chain joins TRBV5-1 to TRBJ1-5, with a possible D match to TRBD1 (6 bases). Germline V lookup: CDR1 SGHRS, CDR2 YFSETQ. This CDR3 is built from 16 residues. Trimming cost V 8 bases and J 2 bases, with 20 bases left between them. In nucleotides, the CDR3 is TGCGCCAGGAGACCGGGGGGCGAAGTTGGCAATCAGCCCCAGCATTTT. Encoded protein: CARRPGGEVGNQPQHF.

The J gene is TRBJ1-2, the V gene TRBV12-3 or TRBV12-4; 7 nucleotides match TRBD1. With V trimmed by 10 bases and J by 4 bases, 9 bases remained unmatched. The CDR3 covers 13 residues. CDR3 amino acids: CATRQGEGYGYTF. As DNA, the CDR3 is TGTGCCACGAGACAGGGCGAGGGCTATGGCTACACCTTC.

A few counts support this clonotype. The rearrangement uses TRBV3-1 and TRBJ2-3, with 12 bases aligning to TRBD2. Losses at the gene ends were 0 bases for V and 6 bases for J; bases not matched to a gene: 10. Germline V gives CDR1 LGHDT, CDR2 YNNKEL (reference sequence). This CDR3 is 18 amino acids long. CDR3 sequence reads: CASSQDSLAGGALDTQYF. The CDR3 region has the DNA TGTGCCAGCAGCCAAGATAGTCTAGCGGGGGGGGCACTGGATACGCAGTATTTT.

This chain connects TRBV19 to TRBJ1-1; D unclear. The CDR3 sequence is 13 residues long. The germline V gene has CDR1 LNHDA and CDR2 SQIVND (reference sequence). Trimming took 4 bases from V and 7 from J, leaving 13 bases between them. The chain's CDR3 is CASSSPTALEAFF. The DNA of the CDR3 is TGTGCCAGTAGTAGCCCGACTGCCCTTGAAGCTTTCTTT.

This clonotype was detected only a few times. The V call is TRBV2, the J call TRBJ2-1; tentative D call: TRBD1 (6 bases). The CDR3 is made up of 15 amino acids. The V end lost 3 bases, the J end lost 6 bases, and 15 bases lay between the germline ends. Germline V gives CDR1 SNHLY, CDR2 FYNNEI. The CDR3 DNA follows: TGTGCCAGCAGTGAGACAGGACAGCGCGGCAATGAGCAGTTCTTC. Translation: CASSETGQRGNEQFF.

Only a few counts were recorded for this clonotype. V and J are TRBV2 and TRBJ2-2; 10 bases align to TRBD2. This CDR3 spans 16 amino acids. V was pared by 7 bases and J by 5 bases, with 10 bases of the junction left unmatched. The V gene's germline CDR1 is SNHLY and CDR2 FYNNEI. CDR3 nucleotides: TGTGCCAGCACAATGGTTCTAGCGGGAGTAACCGGGGAGCTGTTTTTT. This translates into CASTMVLAGVTGELFF.

This clonotype was counted many times. The gene calls are TRBV20-1 and TRBJ1-4, with unresolved D. Germline assignment: CDR1 DFQATT and CDR2 SNEGSKA (reference sequence). V was cut by 0 bases and J by 0 bases, with 14 bases left in between. The CDR3 sequence is 17 residues long. For the CDR3, the DNA is TGCAGTGCTAGAGATAATTTCAGGAAAGCAACTAATGAAAAACTGTTTTTT. It yields the protein CSARDNFRKATNEKLFF.

This clonotype was seen a handful of times. The chain carries TRBV2 and TRBJ2-3, with 7 bases that match TRBD2. V gave up 5 bases and J gave up 4 bases; unmatched junction bases: 9. The CDR3 is 15 residues long. Per germline, CDR1 SNHLY and CDR2 FYNNEI. The CDR3 loop reads CASSKSYREADTQYF. CDR3 coding DNA: TGTGCCAGCAGTAAAAGCTACCGGGAGGCAGATACGCAGTATTTT.

This chain joins TRBV18 and TRBJ2-5; 12 bases line up with TRBD1. From germline, CDR1 is KGHSH and CDR2 LQKENI. CDR3 size: 16 residues. The ends lost 2 bases at V and 7 bases at J; junction bases unmatched: 8. Written as DNA, the CDR3 is TGTGCCAGCTCACCAAATGAGGGACAGGGGGCCCGGACCCAGTACTTC. Translated: CASSPNEGQGARTQYF.

Note on this clonotype: This may come from a read error, since a much larger clone is one base off. The chain links TRBV2 to TRBJ2-3; the match to TRBD2 covers 14 bases. This CDR3 is built from 18 residues. The germline gives CDR1 SNHLY, CDR2 FYNNEI. CDR3 sequence reads: CACSSPGLAGVSTDTQYF. In nucleotides, the CDR3 is TGTGCCTGCAGTTCTCCGGGACTAGCGGGGGTCAGCACAGATACGCAGTATTTT.

The rearrangement links TRBV2 to TRBJ2-7; 7 bases are shared with TRBD2. The germline V gene has CDR1 SNHLY and CDR2 FYNNEI. J lost 2 bases, V lost 0 bases, and 4 bases had no gene match. CDR3 size: 15 residues. CDR3 in amino acids: CASSEAASGPYEQYF. The CDR3 DNA reads TGTGCCAGCAGTGAAGCGGCTAGCGGCCCCTACGAGCAGTACTTC.

This clonotype turned up a few times. CDR3 sequence: CASTSPGGENSGANVLTF. The CDR3 nucleotides read TGTGCCAGCACCTCCCCCGGGGGGGAAAACTCTGGGGCCAACGTCCTGACTTTC. The chain joins TRBV28 to TRBJ2-6; 8 bases line up with TRBD2. V was pared by 7 bases and J by 0 bases, with 11 bases of the junction left unmatched. This CDR3 has 18 amino acids. In germline, CDR1 is MDHEN, CDR2 SYDVKM.

Many counts were recorded for this clonotype. The genes are TRBV5-1 and TRBJ2-7; the D is unclear. Trimming removed 4 bases at V and 0 bases at J, with 8 bases between. CDR1 is SGHRS, CDR2 YFSETQ, per germline. CDR3 length: 13 residues. The CDR3 region is CASSGDNSYEQYF. CDR3 coding DNA: TGCGCCAGCAGCGGAGACAACTCCTACGAGCAGTACTTC.

This clonotype was seen many times. The chain has TRBV2 and TRBJ2-5; D is unclear. The V and J ends lost 6 bases and 1 base respectively, with 9 bases between them. CDR1 SNHLY and CDR2 FYNNEI come from the germline V gene. The CDR3 length is 13 residues. CDR3 DNA: TGTGCCAGCAGGCCCCCCGCCCAAGAGACCCAGTACTTC. This translates into CASRPPAQETQYF.

This clonotype was recorded many times. V gene TRBV4-1 combines with J gene TRBJ1-2; maybe TRBD1 (6 bases). Germline CDR1 MGHRA, CDR2 YSYEKL. With 2 bases removed from V and 8 bases from J, the gap between germline ends came to 12 bases. This CDR3 contains 13 residues. The CDR3 here is CASSQPDSGGYTF. The CDR3, as DNA: TGCGCCAGCAGCCAACCGGACAGTGGAGGCTACACCTTC.

This clonotype was seen at least ten times. This rearrangement joins TRBV24-1 to TRBJ2-1, with 11 bases identical to TRBD2. Germline trimming cut 4 bases from V and 7 bases from J; bases unmatched to any gene: 8. Germline-derived CDR1 and CDR2 are KGHDR and SFDVKD. The CDR3 contains 16 residues. The CDR3 DNA reads as TGTGCCACCAGTGACTCACTAGCGGGGGTTGGGAATGAGCAGTTCTTC. Its protein product is CATSDSLAGVGNEQFF.